This T cell receptor (beta chain) came from a study of CD8 T cells in ankylosing spondylitis. A remark on this clonotype: The antigen is unknown.

Study outcomes and limitations: Disease-linked clones reportedly concentrated significantly in matched ankylosing spondylitis synovial fluid.

Germline V CDR1 and CDR2: SGHRS, YFSETQ. This CDR3 comprises 14 residues. The V end lost 4 bases, the J end lost 6 bases, and 17 bases lay between the germline ends. One entry per CDR3 protein, called by TCRdb with MiXCR from the 5' RACE reads. The top ten clones hold around 15% of a sample with 160,000 or so distinct CDR3 sequences, 9.8% of them seen once. The receptor comes from a female donor with ankylosing spondylitis or in good health (not recorded which). The chain combines TRBV5-1 with TRBJ2-7, with D possibly TRBD1 on 5 matching bases. The sequencing input was blood, either unsorted or a sorted T cell fraction (not recorded which). The CDR3 is CASSQRQAQGEQYF. The CDR3 DNA reads as TGCGCCAGCAGCCAACGACAAGCCCAGGGCGAGCAGTACTTC. The entire variable domain, with the rest obtained from reference TRBV5-1 and TRBJ2-7, is as follows: KAGVTQTPRYLIKTRGQQVTLSCSPISGHRSVSWYQQTPGQGLQFLFEYFSETQRNKGNFPGRFSGRQFSNSRSEMNVSTLELGDSALYLCASSQRQAQGEQYFGPGTRLTVT.